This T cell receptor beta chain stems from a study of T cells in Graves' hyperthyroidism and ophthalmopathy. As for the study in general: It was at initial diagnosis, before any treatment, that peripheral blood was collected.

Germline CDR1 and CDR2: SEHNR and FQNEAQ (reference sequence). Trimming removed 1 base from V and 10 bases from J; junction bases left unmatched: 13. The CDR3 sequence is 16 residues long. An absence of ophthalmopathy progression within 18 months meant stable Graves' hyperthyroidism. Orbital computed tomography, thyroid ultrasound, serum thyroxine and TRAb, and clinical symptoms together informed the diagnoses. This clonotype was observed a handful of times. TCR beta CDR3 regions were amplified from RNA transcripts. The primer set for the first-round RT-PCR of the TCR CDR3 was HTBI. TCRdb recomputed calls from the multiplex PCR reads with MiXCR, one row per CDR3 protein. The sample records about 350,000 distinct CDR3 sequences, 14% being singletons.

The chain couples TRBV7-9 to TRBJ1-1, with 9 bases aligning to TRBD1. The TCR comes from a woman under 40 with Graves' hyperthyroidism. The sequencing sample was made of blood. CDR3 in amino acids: CASSLGGTGQRHLAFF. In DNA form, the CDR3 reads TGTGCCAGCAGCTTAGGGGGGACAGGGCAAAGACACCTAGCTTTCTTT. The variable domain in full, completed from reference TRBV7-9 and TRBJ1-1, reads DTGVSQNPRHKITKRGQNVTFRCDPISEHNRLYWYRQTLGQGPEFLTYFQNEAQLEKSRLLSDRFSAERPKGSFSTLEIQRTEQGDSAMYLCASSLGGTGQRHLAFFGQGTRLTVV.